A selection of T cell receptor beta chains follows, all from one sample in a study of metastatic and nonmetastatic thyroid tumors. TCRdb re-called clones via MiXCR from the PCR reads. The sample includes 27,000 or so clones, more than 25% of them seen just once. The sequenced sample consisted of blood. The receptors were sampled from a female donor with papillary thyroid cancer or a benign thyroid nodule (not recorded which). Some clones in this sample may be carry-over from other donors' samples. The CDR3 runs from the conserved cysteine through the conserved F or W. The order of the fields is clone size, D gene, V gene, J gene, CDR3 DNA, CDR3 protein. A D gene is named only where the DNA matches it firmly. The size entry is marked missing in some rows and otherwise reads once, few, many or a size class.

clone size: many
D gene: NA
V gene: TRBV28
J gene: TRBJ2-1
CDR3 DNA: TGTGCCAGCAGTCTGCCGGACCCCTACAATGAGCAGTTCTTC
CDR3 protein: CASSLPDPYNEQFF

clone size: NA
D gene: NA
V gene: TRBV5-1
J gene: TRBJ2-7
CDR3 DNA: TGCGCCAGCAGCTTAGGCCAGGCACCATACGAGCAGTACTTC
CDR3 protein: CASSLGQAPYEQYF

clone size: NA
D gene: NA
V gene: TRBV7-3
J gene: TRBJ1-1
CDR3 DNA: TGTGCCAGCAGCGCCAGGGGATGGGGACAGAACACTGAAGCTTTCTTT
CDR3 protein: CASSARGWGQNTEAFF

clone size: few
D gene: TRBD1
V gene: TRBV5-1
J gene: TRBJ1-1
CDR3 DNA: TGCGCCAGCAGCTTGGATGGACAGGTTGAAGCTTTCTTT
CDR3 protein: CASSLDGQVEAFF

clone size: many
D gene: TRBD1
V gene: TRBV18
J gene: TRBJ2-3
CDR3 DNA: TGTGCCAGCTCACCATGGAGGCAGGGGGCTGAAACAGATACGCAGTATTTT
CDR3 protein: CASSPWRQGAETDTQYF

clone size: many
D gene: TRBD1
V gene: TRBV20-1
J gene: TRBJ2-1
CDR3 DNA: TGCAGTGCTAGAGTTGGACAGGGTTGGGACAATGAGCAGTTCTTC
CDR3 protein: CSARVGQGWDNEQFF

clone size: few
D gene: NA
V gene: TRBV6-2/TRBV6-3
J gene: TRBJ1-3
CDR3 DNA: TGTGCCAGCAGTTACTCGATAACGAACACCATATATTTT
CDR3 protein: CASSYSITNTIYF

clone size: NA
D gene: TRBD1
V gene: TRBV7-2
J gene: TRBJ2-7
CDR3 DNA: TGTGCCAGCAGCCCAGGACAGGGAGAGCAGTACTTC
CDR3 protein: CASSPGQGEQYF

clone size: NA
D gene: TRBD1
V gene: TRBV18
J gene: TRBJ1-1
CDR3 DNA: TGTGCCAGCTCACCGGGACAGGGCTTCGAAGCTTTCTTT
CDR3 protein: CASSPGQGFEAFF

clone size: many
D gene: TRBD1
V gene: TRBV5-1
J gene: TRBJ2-5
CDR3 DNA: TGCGCCAGCAGTGGAAAGGGGGCTTGGGAGACCCAGTACTTC
CDR3 protein: CASSGKGAWETQYF

clone size: NA
D gene: NA
V gene: TRBV27
J gene: TRBJ1-6
CDR3 DNA: TGTGCCAGCAGTTTACAAAATTCACCCCTCCACTTT
CDR3 protein: CASSLQNSPLHF

clone size: many
D gene: NA
V gene: TRBV5-4
J gene: TRBJ2-1
CDR3 DNA: TGTGCCAGCAGCTTCGCCGCCAATGAGCAGTTCTTC
CDR3 protein: CASSFAANEQFF

clone size: few
D gene: TRBD1
V gene: TRBV19
J gene: TRBJ2-7
CDR3 DNA: TGTGCCACCACCTCACCGGACAGGGGTTCTTACGAGCAGTACTTC
CDR3 protein: CATTSPDRGSYEQYF

clone size: medium-sized
D gene: NA
V gene: TRBV2
J gene: TRBJ2-6
CDR3 DNA: TGTGCCAGCAGTGACTCCCCTGGGGCCAACGTCCTGACTTTC
CDR3 protein: CASSDSPGANVLTF

clone size: NA
D gene: NA
V gene: TRBV20-1
J gene: TRBJ2-2
CDR3 DNA: TGCAGTGCTAGAAGGTCAGGACGGGGCTACACCGGGGAGCTGTTTTTT
CDR3 protein: CSARRSGRGYTGELFF

clone size: few
D gene: NA
V gene: TRBV5-8
J gene: TRBJ2-5
CDR3 DNA: TGTGCCAGCATCCTGGGCCTTGGGGGGGAGACCCAGTACTTC
CDR3 protein: CASILGLGGETQYF

clone size: NA
D gene: NA
V gene: TRBV5-8
J gene: TRBJ1-6
CDR3 DNA: TGTGCCAGCAGCCAAGACAGTAATTCACCCCTCCACTTT
CDR3 protein: CASSQDSNSPLHF